This entry concerns a single TCR beta chain. This clonotype came up a few times. Its antigen has not been determined. Per-nucleotide qualities are absent, and no much larger clonotype sits a single base away. This specimen's treatment or condition label, interpreted: allogeneic hematopoietic cell transplantation with graft depleted of TCRalphabeta T cells and CD19 B cells. Transplant recipients were children who received TCRalphabeta/CD19-depleted allogeneic hematopoietic cell grafts. This sample is part of a study of T-cell reconstitution after alpha-beta-depleted transplantation in children (dated by TCRdb to 2016 to 2018). With regard to the full study: Using TCR repertoire profiling, the study quantitatively followed how T-cell immune reconstitution unfolded in children after TCRalphabeta/CD19-depleted allogeneic hematopoietic cell transplantation.

Receptor libraries were prepared by PCR. Reads for this sample came from an Illumina HiSeq 2500. To normalize quantification of the TCRbeta repertoire, the TCR libraries were built with molecular barcoding that relied on unique molecular identifiers. TCRdb reanalyzed the raw reads on its own, using fastp at Q25 for trimming and MiXCR for clone calling, and kept in-frame beta chains. Rows are unified per CDR3 protein, each entry keeping the most common DNA and genes. The sample table shows 780,000 or so distinct CDR3 sequences, and 15% to 20% are seen once. The top ten hold approximately 4.5% of the sample. The germline V gene supplies CDR1 SGHRS and CDR2 YFSETQ. The CDR3 spans 15 residues, from the cysteine through the phenylalanine. Of all the DNA, just the CDR3 is kept, 45 bases in frame from base 1. V trim: 4 bases; J trim: 4 bases; unmatched bases: 5. Here is what the overall study found, with its caveats: The frequencies of hyperexpanded clones fell over the following months, and after one year, T-cell counts and TCRbeta diversity were mostly attributed to newly produced T cells. In some patients, the high TCRbeta diversity seen at day 60 was put down to recipient T cells and intrathymic progenitors that had survived conditioning. Apparently early alphabetaT-cell count recovery about two months after transplant reportedly relied on only several hundred rapidly expanded clones derived from non-depleted graft cells.

The V and J genes are TRBV5-1 and TRBJ2-2, and TRBD2 aligns with 9 junction nucleotides. The sequence came from a male patient between 5 and 17 years old who had a stem cell transplant for acute lymphoblastic leukemia, so the T cells may come from the graft donor. Sequencing was performed on PBMCs, mostly from graft donor cells, taken 360 days after TCRalphabeta/CD19-depleted stem cell transplant. At the DNA level, the sequence is TGCGCCAGCAGCCGGACTAGCGCGATCACCGGGGAGCTGTTTTTT. Its translation is CASSRTSAITGELFF. Outside the CDR3, residues come from the reference TRBV5-1 and TRBJ2-2 proteins, so the full variable domain is: KAGVTQTPRYLIKTRGQQVTLSCSPISGHRSVSWYQQTPGQGLQFLFEYFSETQRNKGNFPGRFSGRQFSNSRSEMNVSTLELGDSALYLCASSRTSAITGELFFGEGSRLTVL.